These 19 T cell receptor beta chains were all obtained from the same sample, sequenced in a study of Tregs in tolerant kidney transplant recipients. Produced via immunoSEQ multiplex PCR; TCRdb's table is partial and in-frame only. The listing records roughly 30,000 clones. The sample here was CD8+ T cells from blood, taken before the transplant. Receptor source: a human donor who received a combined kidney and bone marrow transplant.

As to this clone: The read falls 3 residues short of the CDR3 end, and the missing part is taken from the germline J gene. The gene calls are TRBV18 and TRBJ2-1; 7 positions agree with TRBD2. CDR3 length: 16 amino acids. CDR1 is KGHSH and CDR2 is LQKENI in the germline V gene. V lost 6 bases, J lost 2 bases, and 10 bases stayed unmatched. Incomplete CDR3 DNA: TGTGCCAGCTCCCAAGGACTAGAAGGAACCTACAATGAG. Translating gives CASSQGLEGTYNE. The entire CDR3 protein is CASSQGLEGTYNEQFF.

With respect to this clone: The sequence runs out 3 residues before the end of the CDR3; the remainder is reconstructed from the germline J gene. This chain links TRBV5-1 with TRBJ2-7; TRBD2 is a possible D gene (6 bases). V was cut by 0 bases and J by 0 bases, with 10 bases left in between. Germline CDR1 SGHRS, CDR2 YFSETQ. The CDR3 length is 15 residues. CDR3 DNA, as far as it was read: TGCGCCAGCAGCTTGGGGCGGGAAGACTCCTACGAG. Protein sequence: CASSLGREDSYE. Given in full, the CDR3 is CASSLGREDSYEQYF.

The CDR3 DNA, read in part, is TGCAGCGTTGACCAGGGGATGGATGGC. Its translation: CSVDQGMDG. The entire CDR3 protein is CSVDQGMDGYTF. The chain links TRBV29-1 to TRBJ1-2; tentative D call: TRBD1 (6 bases). The CDR3 end lies 3 residues beyond the end of the read and is filled in from the germline J gene. The CDR3 has 12 residues. Per the germline V gene, CDR1 is SQVTM and CDR2 is ANQGSEA. The V end lost 3 bases, the J end lost 6 bases, and 11 bases lay between the germline ends.

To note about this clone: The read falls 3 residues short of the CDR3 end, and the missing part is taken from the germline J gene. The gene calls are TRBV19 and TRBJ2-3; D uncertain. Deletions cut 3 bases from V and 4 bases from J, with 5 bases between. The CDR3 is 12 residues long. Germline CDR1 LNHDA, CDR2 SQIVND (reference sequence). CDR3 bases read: TGTGCCAGTAGTATTGTCGCAGATACG. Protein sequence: CASSIVADT. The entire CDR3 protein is CASSIVADTQYF. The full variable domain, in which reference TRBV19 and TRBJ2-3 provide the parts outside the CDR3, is DGGITQSPKYLFRKEGQNVTLSCEQNLNHDAMYWYRQDPGQGLRLIYYSQIVNDFQKGDIAEGYSVSREKKESFPLTVTSAQKNPTAFYLCASSIVADTQYFGPGTRLTVL.

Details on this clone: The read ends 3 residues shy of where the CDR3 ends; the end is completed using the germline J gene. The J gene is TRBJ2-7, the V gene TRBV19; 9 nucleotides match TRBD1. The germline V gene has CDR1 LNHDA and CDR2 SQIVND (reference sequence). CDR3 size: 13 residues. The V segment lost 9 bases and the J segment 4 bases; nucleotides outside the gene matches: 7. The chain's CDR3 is CASGTGKEYEQYF. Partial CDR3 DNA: TGTGCCAGCGGGACAGGGAAGGAATACGAG.

The CDR3 sequence is CASSTDLGTEHPYEQYF. The sequenced part of the CDR3 DNA is TGTGCCAGTAGTACCGACCTAGGGACAGAACATCCCTACGAG. This chain uses TRBV19 with TRBJ2-7, with 7 bases identical to TRBD1. The read ends 3 residues before the CDR3 terminus; that terminus is restored from the germline J gene. Germline V gene sequence: CDR1 LNHDA, CDR2 SQIVND (reference sequence). CDR3 length: 17 residues. V was pared by 4 bases and J by 2 bases, with 14 bases of the junction left unmatched.

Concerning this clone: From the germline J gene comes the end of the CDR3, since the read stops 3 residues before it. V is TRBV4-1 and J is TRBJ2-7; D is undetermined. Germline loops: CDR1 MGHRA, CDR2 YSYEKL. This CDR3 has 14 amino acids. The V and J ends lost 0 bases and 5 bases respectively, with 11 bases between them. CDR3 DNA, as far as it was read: TGCGCCAGCAGCCAAGACTTCATGGCCAACGAG. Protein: CASSQDFMANE. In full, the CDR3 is CASSQDFMANEQYF.

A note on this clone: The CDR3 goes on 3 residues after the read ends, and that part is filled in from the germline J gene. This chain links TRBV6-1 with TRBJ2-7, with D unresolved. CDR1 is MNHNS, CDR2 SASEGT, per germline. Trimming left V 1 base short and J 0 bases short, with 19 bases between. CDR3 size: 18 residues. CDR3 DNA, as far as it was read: TGTGCCAGCAGTGAAGTAGTGCCTCCTCTTCGAAGCTCCTACGAG. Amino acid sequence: CASSEVVPPLRSSYE. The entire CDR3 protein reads CASSEVVPPLRSSYEQYF.

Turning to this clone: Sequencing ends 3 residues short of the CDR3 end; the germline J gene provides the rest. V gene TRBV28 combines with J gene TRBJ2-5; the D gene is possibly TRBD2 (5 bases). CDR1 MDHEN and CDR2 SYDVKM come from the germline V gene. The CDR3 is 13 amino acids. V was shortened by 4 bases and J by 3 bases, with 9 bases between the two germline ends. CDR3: CASSSRLKETQYF. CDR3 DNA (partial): TGTGCCAGCAGTTCCAGACTAAAAGAGACC.

The CDR3 spells CASSSGLVNTEAFF. The sequenced CDR3 bases are TGTGCCAGCAGCTCGGGACTGGTGAACACTGAA. The chain is built from TRBV7-8 and TRBJ1-1; possible D gene TRBD1, 5 bases. The read gets to within 3 residues of the CDR3 end, and the germline J gene fills in the rest. Trimming stripped 4 bases from V and 0 bases from J, with 9 bases between. The CDR3 extends over 14 amino acids. CDR1 and CDR2 from the germline V gene are SGHVS and FQNEAQ.

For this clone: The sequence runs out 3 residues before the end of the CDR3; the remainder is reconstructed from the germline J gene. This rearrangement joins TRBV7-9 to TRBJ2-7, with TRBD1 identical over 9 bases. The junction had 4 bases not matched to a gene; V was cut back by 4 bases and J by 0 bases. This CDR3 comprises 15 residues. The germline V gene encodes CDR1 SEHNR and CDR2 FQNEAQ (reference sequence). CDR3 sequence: CASSSRDRDSYEQYF. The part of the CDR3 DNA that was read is TGTGCCAGCAGCTCCCGGGACAGGGACTCCTACGAG. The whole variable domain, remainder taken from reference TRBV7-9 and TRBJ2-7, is DTGVSQNPRHKITKRGQNVTFRCDPISEHNRLYWYRQTLGQGPEFLTYFQNEAQLEKSRLLSDRFSAERPKGSFSTLEIQRTEQGDSAMYLCASSSRDRDSYEQYFGPGTRLTVT.

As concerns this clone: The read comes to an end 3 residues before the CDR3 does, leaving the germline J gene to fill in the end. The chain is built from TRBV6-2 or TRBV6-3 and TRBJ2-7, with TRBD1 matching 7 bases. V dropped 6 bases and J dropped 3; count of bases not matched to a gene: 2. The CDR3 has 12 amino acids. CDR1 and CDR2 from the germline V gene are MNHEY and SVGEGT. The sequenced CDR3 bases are TGTGCCAGCAGGGGGACAGACTACGAG. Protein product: CASRGTDYE. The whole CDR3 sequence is CASRGTDYEQYF.

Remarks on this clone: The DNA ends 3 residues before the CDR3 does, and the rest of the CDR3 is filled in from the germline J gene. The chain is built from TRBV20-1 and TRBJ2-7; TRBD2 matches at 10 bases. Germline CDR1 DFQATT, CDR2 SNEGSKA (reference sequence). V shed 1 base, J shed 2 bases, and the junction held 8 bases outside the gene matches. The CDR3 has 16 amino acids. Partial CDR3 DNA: TGCAGTGCTAGAGCCGGAGGACTAGCGGTTCCCTACGAG. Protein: CSARAGGLAVPYE. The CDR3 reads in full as CSARAGGLAVPYEQYF.

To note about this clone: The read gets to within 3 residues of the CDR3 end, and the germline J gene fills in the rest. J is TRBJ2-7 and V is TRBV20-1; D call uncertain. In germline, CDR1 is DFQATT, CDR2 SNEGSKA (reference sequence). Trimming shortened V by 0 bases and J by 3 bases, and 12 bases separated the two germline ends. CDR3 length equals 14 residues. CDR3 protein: CSARDYHNSYEQYF. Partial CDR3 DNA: TGCAGTGCTAGAGATTACCATAATAGCTACGAG.

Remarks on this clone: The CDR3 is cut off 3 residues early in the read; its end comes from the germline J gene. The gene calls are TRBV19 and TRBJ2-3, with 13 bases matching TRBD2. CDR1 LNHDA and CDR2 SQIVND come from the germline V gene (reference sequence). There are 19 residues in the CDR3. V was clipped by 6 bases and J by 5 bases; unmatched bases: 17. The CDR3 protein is CASSYLGLAGEEFQDTQYF. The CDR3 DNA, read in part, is TGTGCCAGTAGCTATCTCGGACTAGCGGGAGAGGAATTCCAAGATACG.

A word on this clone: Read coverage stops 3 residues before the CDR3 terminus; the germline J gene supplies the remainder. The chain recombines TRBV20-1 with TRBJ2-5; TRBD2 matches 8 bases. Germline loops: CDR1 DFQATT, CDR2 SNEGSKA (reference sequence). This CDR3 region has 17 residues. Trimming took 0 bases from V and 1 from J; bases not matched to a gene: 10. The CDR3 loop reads CSARDRFIAGIQETQYF. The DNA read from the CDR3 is TGCAGTGCTAGAGATCGATTTATAGCGGGAATCCAAGAGACC.

The sequenced part of the CDR3 DNA is TGCAGTGCTAGAGCCTCAGGCGAGTACAAGAATGAG. It encodes CSARASGEYKNE. The whole CDR3 sequence reads CSARASGEYKNEQFF. The chain joins TRBV20-1 to TRBJ2-1, with D hard to call. The read halts 3 residues ahead of the CDR3 end, with the missing end drawn from the germline J gene. The germline V gene has CDR1 DFQATT and CDR2 SNEGSKA (reference sequence). V lost 1 base and J lost 7, with 17 bases in between. The CDR3 sequence is 15 residues long.

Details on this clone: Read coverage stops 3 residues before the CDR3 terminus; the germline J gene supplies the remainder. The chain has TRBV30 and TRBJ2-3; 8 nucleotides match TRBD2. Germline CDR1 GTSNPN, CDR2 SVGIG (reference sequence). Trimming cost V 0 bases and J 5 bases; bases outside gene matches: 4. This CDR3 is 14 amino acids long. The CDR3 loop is CAWSVAGAKDTQYF. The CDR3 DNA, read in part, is TGTGCCTGGAGTGTAGCGGGAGCTAAAGATACG. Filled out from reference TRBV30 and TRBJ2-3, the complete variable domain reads SQTIHQWPATLVQPVGSPLSLECTVEGTSNPNLYWYRQAAGRGLQLLFYSVGIGQISSEVPQNLSASRPQDRQFILSSKKLLLSDSGFYLCAWSVAGAKDTQYFGPGTRLTVL.

Partial CDR3 DNA: TGTGCCAGCAGCAACCGACAAAGGAACACTGAA. It encodes CASSNRQRNTE. The CDR3 as a whole reads CASSNRQRNTEAFF. The V call is TRBV5-4, the J call TRBJ1-1; D is unresolved. Read coverage stops 3 residues before the CDR3 terminus; the germline J gene supplies the remainder. The germline V and J ends were trimmed by 4 bases and 1 base, with 11 bases remaining between them. The CDR3 length is 14 residues. Germline lookup yields CDR1 SGHNT and CDR2 YYREEE (reference sequence).